This is a list of T cell receptor beta chains from one sample in a study of cytomegalovirus exposure and HLA in healthy donors. Produced via immunoSEQ multiplex PCR; TCRdb's table is partial and in-frame only. This repertoire shows 80,000 to 100,000 clones, over 60% found once; its top ten account for 2.5% to 3.5%. The sample was PBMCs. The receptors derive from a male donor in good health and CMV-seropositive. Both conserved end residues are part of each CDR3. Each record gives: V gene, J gene, D gene, clone size, CDR3 DNA, CDR3 protein. A D gene is named only where the DNA matches it firmly. Size is stated for part of the rows, as once, few or many counts, or as a class when the clone is expanded.

>TRBV5-1|TRBJ2-1|NA|NA
TGCGCCAGCAGCACCGACAGGTTGTCCAATGAGCAGTTCTTC
CASSTDRLSNEQFF
>TRBV5-4|TRBJ2-7|TRBD1|NA
TGTGCCAGCAGCTTGAGTTCTGCAGGGGGATTCTCCTACGAGCAGTACTTC
CASSLSSAGGFSYEQYF
>TRBV5-1|TRBJ1-1|NA|NA
TGCGCCAGCAGCTTGGGGCAGGGGCATACTGAAGCTTTCTTT
CASSLGQGHTEAFF
>TRBV4-1|TRBJ1-5|TRBD1|NA
TGCGCCAGCAGCCAGGGGGGACAGGGGCCGCTACATCAGCCCCAGCATTTT
CASSQGGQGPLHQPQHF
>TRBV4-1|TRBJ1-6|NA|NA
TGCGCCAGCAGCCAAGTCGAAGGGAGCTCCTATAATTCACCCCTCCACTTT
CASSQVEGSSYNSPLHF
>TRBV6-1|TRBJ1-1|NA|NA
TGTGCCAGCAGTAGGCGGACAGTGTATCACTTT
CASSRRTVYHF
>TRBV5-1|TRBJ2-1|TRBD1|NA
TGCGCCAGCAGAGCTTCCGGGACAGGGTACAATGAGCAGTTCTTC
CASRASGTGYNEQFF
>TRBV4-1|TRBJ2-7|TRBD2|NA
TGCGCCAGCAGCCTCACGGGGGGTCCCGACTCCTACGAGCAGTACTTC
CASSLTGGPDSYEQYF
>TRBV27|TRBJ1-6|TRBD1|NA
TGTGCCAGCAGTCCTGGGACAGGGGCGGGGAATTCACCCCTCCACTTT
CASSPGTGAGNSPLHF
>TRBV7-2|TRBJ1-1|NA|NA
TGTGCCAGCAGCTCACTTTGGACAGCAGAAGCTTTCTTT
CASSSLWTAEAFF
>TRBV2|TRBJ1-2|TRBD1|NA
TGTGCCAGCAGTTTGGGACAGCCTTCCTATGGCTACACCTTC
CASSLGQPSYGYTF
>TRBV2|TRBJ1-6|NA|NA
TGTGCCAGCAGTGAATTAGGTACGGGAAATTCACCCCTCCACTTT
CASSELGTGNSPLHF
>TRBV5-4|TRBJ2-2|TRBD1|NA
TGTGCCAGCAGCTCCGACCGACAGGGCAACGCCGGGGAGCTGTTTTTT
CASSSDRQGNAGELFF
>TRBV6-4|TRBJ2-1|TRBD2|NA
TGTGCCAGCAGTGAAAGGGAGCGGGGGGGCAAAGGTGAGCAGTTCTTC
CASSERERGGKGEQFF
>TRBV7-9|TRBJ2-2|NA|few
TGTTCCACCCTACCGGGCACCGGGGAGCTGTTTTTT
CSTLPGTGELFF
>TRBV5-1|TRBJ2-5|TRBD2|NA
TGCGCCAGCAGCTTGGCGGTAGCGGGGGGGCAAGAGACCCAGTACTTC
CASSLAVAGGQETQYF
>TRBV2|TRBJ2-3|TRBD1|NA
TGTGCCAGCAGTGGACAGGGAACAGATACGCAGTATTTT
CASSGQGTDTQYF
>TRBV6-5|TRBJ1-3|NA|NA
TGTGCCAGCAGTTACCAGGGGAAGTACGGAAACACCATATATTTT
CASSYQGKYGNTIYF
>TRBV9|TRBJ2-2|NA|few
TGTGCCAGCAGCGCTTCCCCCGAACTATTTAACACCGGGGAGCTGTTTTTT
CASSASPELFNTGELFF
>TRBV5-8|TRBJ1-1|NA|NA
TGTGCCAGCAGCTCCCATCGGCAGGGTGGAACTGAAGCTTTCTTT
CASSSHRQGGTEAFF
>TRBV5-4|TRBJ1-1|NA|NA
TGTGCCAGCAGCTTGCAGGGGAGGAACACTGAAGCTTTCTTT
CASSLQGRNTEAFF
>TRBV6-6|TRBJ1-4|NA|NA
TGTGCCAGCAGCTCACCCAGGGTAAATGGGGAAAAACTGTTTTTT
CASSSPRVNGEKLFF
>TRBV4-3|TRBJ1-1|TRBD1|once
TGCGCCAGCAGCCCCGGCGGCAGGGGGCGTGAGGCTTTCTTT
CASSPGGRGREAFF
>TRBV7-2|TRBJ1-1|NA|NA
TGTGCCAGCAGCCGCGGGACTGAAGCTTTCTTT
CASSRGTEAFF
>TRBV5-1|TRBJ2-7|TRBD1|NA
TGCGCCAGCAGTCCACCGGGACAGGGGAGAGAGCAGTACTTC
CASSPPGQGREQYF
>TRBV5-1|TRBJ1-3|NA|NA
TGCGCCAGCAGCTTGACCTTGGGCAGGCGAAACTCTGGAAACACCATATATTTT
CASSLTLGRRNSGNTIYF
>TRBV9|TRBJ2-2|TRBD1|NA
TGTGCCAGCAGCGTAGGACAGGGGCGCGGCACCGGGGAGCTGTTTTTT
CASSVGQGRGTGELFF
>TRBV4-1|TRBJ1-5|TRBD1|NA
TGCGCCAGCAGCCATGAAACAGGGGGGAATCAGCCCCAGCATTTT
CASSHETGGNQPQHF
>TRBV30|TRBJ2-7|TRBD2|NA
TGTGCCTGGAGTGTGGGGGGGAGTTCATACGAGCAGTACTTC
CAWSVGGSSYEQYF
>TRBV12-5|TRBJ1-2|TRBD1|NA
TGTGCTAGTGGTTCGACAGGGCTTACCTATGGCTACACCTTC
CASGSTGLTYGYTF
>TRBV4-1|TRBJ1-2|TRBD1|NA
TGCGCCAGCAGACGAATGATTCTGGTCGGGACAGAGTATGGCTACACCTTC
CASRRMILVGTEYGYTF
>TRBV25-1|TRBJ1-5|NA|NA
TGTGCCAGCAGTGAATACCCCGGGAATCAGCCCCAGCATTTT
CASSEYPGNQPQHF
>TRBV5-1|TRBJ1-2|TRBD1|NA
TGCGCCAGCAGCATGCCGGGACAGACCTATGGCTACACCTTC
CASSMPGQTYGYTF
>TRBV29-1|TRBJ1-2|TRBD1|NA
TGCAGCGTGGCCGGACAGGGGGCGGTGAACTATGGCTACACCTTC
CSVAGQGAVNYGYTF
>TRBV5-4|TRBJ1-2|NA|NA
TGTGCCAGCAGCTTGGCAGGGGACGTCGACTATGGCTACACCTTC
CASSLAGDVDYGYTF
>TRBV7-2|TRBJ1-5|NA|NA
TGTGCCAGCAGCTTAGCCGGGGTTCGGAATCAGCCCCAGCATTTT
CASSLAGVRNQPQHF
>TRBV5-1|TRBJ2-3|TRBD1|NA
TGCGCCAGCAGCCCTCTGACAGAGACAGGGGGCTCGCAGTATTTT
CASSPLTETGGSQYF
>TRBV2|TRBJ2-5|TRBD2|NA
TGTGCCAGCAGTGACTCTAGCGGGGAGGAGACCCAGTACTTC
CASSDSSGEETQYF
>TRBV6-4|TRBJ1-1|TRBD1|once
TGTGCCAGCAGTGAGGGGACAGGGGCAGCTTTCTTT
CASSEGTGAAFF
>TRBV6-5|TRBJ2-1|TRBD2|NA
TGTGCCAGCACCGGTTCGGGGGGGCGAAATGAGCAGTTCTTC
CASTGSGGRNEQFF
>TRBV5-5|TRBJ1-1|NA|NA
TGTGCCAGCAGCTTGGCCCCAGGGATCGAAGCTTTCTTT
CASSLAPGIEAFF
>TRBV7-2|TRBJ2-3|NA|NA
TGTGCCAGCAGCCGTTTCACAGATACGCAGTATTTT
CASSRFTDTQYF
>TRBV4-3|TRBJ1-2|NA|few
TGCGCCAGCAGCCAAGATAAATCGGTCTACTCCTACACCTTC
CASSQDKSVYSYTF
>TRBV30|TRBJ1-2|NA|NA
TGTGCCTGGAGTCTTCAGACAGGAGGTGTCGGCTACACCTTC
CAWSLQTGGVGYTF
>TRBV7-2|TRBJ2-3|NA|NA
TGTGCCAGCAGCTCCCGTGGTAGCGCCACAGATACGCAGTATTTT
CASSSRGSATDTQYF
>TRBV6-4|TRBJ1-1|NA|few
TGTGCCAGCAGTGACGGAGAGAACACTGAAGCTTTCTTT
CASSDGENTEAFF
>TRBV2|TRBJ2-7|NA|once
TGTGCCAGCAGTGAAGGAGGAACAGGGAGCTCCTACGAGCAGTACTTC
CASSEGGTGSSYEQYF
>TRBV12-5|TRBJ2-2|NA|NA
TGTGCTAGTGGTTTGGGACTAGGGGCCGGGGAGCTGTTTTTT
CASGLGLGAGELFF
>TRBV30|TRBJ1-6|NA|NA
TGTGCCTGGAGCGAGGTGGGTGGACCCCTCCACTTT
CAWSEVGGPLHF
>TRBV11-1|TRBJ1-1|NA|NA
TGTGCCAGCAGCTTAGAAGGGGGGAACACTGAAGCTTTCTTT
CASSLEGGNTEAFF
>TRBV20-1|TRBJ1-4|NA|NA
TGCAGTGCCCCGACGGGAGAAAAACTGTTTTTT
CSAPTGEKLFF
>TRBV5-1|TRBJ2-1|NA|NA
TGCGCCAGCAGCTGGGGGGACAGCTCCTACAATGAGCAGTTCTTC
CASSWGDSSYNEQFF
>TRBV7-9|TRBJ2-1|TRBD1|once
TGTGCCAGCAGCTTCCCGGGACAGGGGGCCGGTGAGCAGTTCTTC
CASSFPGQGAGEQFF
>TRBV29-1|TRBJ2-2|TRBD1|NA
TGCAGCGTTCTCGACAGGGTGAACACCGGGGAGCTGTTTTTT
CSVLDRVNTGELFF
>TRBV19|TRBJ1-2|NA|NA
TGTGCCAGTAGTACCGCACTCCAGGTGAGCTACGGCTACACCTTC
CASSTALQVSYGYTF